This TCR beta chain emerged from a study of CD8+CD57+ T cells in acquired aplastic anemia (dated by TCRdb to the late 2010s). With respect to the entire study: DNA extracted from sorted CD4+ and CD8+ cells had a mean of roughly 3.3 ug, with a range of roughly 0.18 to 27.4 ug. A CD8+CD57+ expansion meant a frequency higher than the mean frequency seen in healthy subjects. Overall study results and their limits: Between patients and healthy controls, no significant difference in CD8+ Simpson's diversity was found (P=0.060). Although 25 to 30 CD8+ CDR3 sequences were shared by patients and controls, these sequences appeared highly expressed in patients and within the immunodominant clones of patients.

Based on the germline V gene, the CDR1 and CDR2 sequences are MNHEY and SVGAGI. The V end loses 8 bases and the J end loses 5 bases, and a stretch of 15 bases separates them. From the cysteine up to the phenylalanine, the CDR3 has a length of 13 residues. Only the CDR3 portion is preserved as DNA: 39 bases, with reading frame beginning at the first base. The patients picked for sequencing were ones in whom flow cytometry had shown an expansion of CD8+CD57+ cells. Every patient had a diagnosis of severe acquired aplastic anemia based on International Study of Aplastic Anemia and Agranulocytosis and Camitta criteria. No patient had received any therapy when blood was sampled. The study deep-sequenced TCR repertoires of sorted CD4+ and CD8+ blood T cells from severe aplastic anemia patients and healthy subjects. In the USA, patient enrollment took place under clinicaltrials.gov protocols 00001620, 01623167, 00001397, 00071045, 00081523 and 00961064. Ficoll-Paque density gradient centrifugation was used to isolate peripheral blood mononuclear cells. Before DNA was extracted, CD4+ and CD8+ T cells were sorted using either FACS or magnetic beads.

Concerning this clonotype: Its antigen remains unidentified. No base-level quality is on record; no much larger clone is a single base apart.

Genomic DNA was used as template for profiling of TCR beta VDJ combinations and CDR3 sequences. An Illumina HiSeq 2000 was used for TCR repertoire sequencing. Per the authors' processing: TRBV/TRBJ rearrangement plots, CDR3 size and DJ length profiles, and Simpson's diversity index were used to evaluate the repertoires. Whichever DNA sequence was most abundant in the deep sequencing data was defined as the immunodominant clone. CDR3 amino acid sequences were checked for sharing across subjects and were also compared against the VDJdb database and published repertoires. TCRdb ran its own pipeline on the public reads, namely fastp trimming at Q25 and MiXCR clone calling, and kept in-frame beta chains. Rows with one shared CDR3 protein collapse into an entry with the most common genes and DNA. None of the V and J calls come from the authors' own analysis; TCRdb made them. The sample includes 200,000 to 300,000 distinct CDR3 sequences, with around 43% observed a single time. The biggest ten clones account for 7% to 10% of the sample.

The sample consisted of sorted CD4+, CD8+, or CD8+CD57+ T cells (not recorded which) from PBMCs. Here the chain combines TRBV6-5 and TRBJ1-1, and perhaps TRBD1 as D gene, on 6 matching bases. This receptor was identified in a human donor with aplastic anemia. The nucleotides are TGTGCCAGCCTCCGGGACATTGGGACTGAAGCTTTCTTT. This encodes CASLRDIGTEAFF.